The text below deals with one T cell receptor (beta chain). The source of the sample is a study of cytomegalovirus exposure and HLA in healthy donors. The PCR contained 60 Vbeta and 13 Jbeta primers. Method: immunoSEQ multiplex PCR; TCRdb's copy keeps in-frame clones and lacks some. The profile covers more than 85,000 clones, with around 72% appearing a single time and about 2.2% taken by the ten largest. The CDR3 spans 15 residues. In germline, CDR1 is SGHAT, CDR2 FQNNGV. The V gene lost 5 bases and the J gene lost 6 bases, with 19 bases spanning the gap. The receptor's source is a man aged 25-45 years in good health and CMV-seronegative. This chain connects TRBV11-2 to TRBJ1-2; the D gene is possibly TRBD1 (6 bases). Sample: PBMCs. The CDR3: CASSLMIRDTNGYTF. The CDR3 DNA is TGTGCCAGCAGCCTAATGATCCGGGACACTAATGGCTACACCTTC. The whole variable domain, remainder taken from reference TRBV11-2 and TRBJ1-2, is EAGVAQSPRYKIIEKRQSVAFWCNPISGHATLYWYQQILGQGPKLLIQFQNNGVVDDSQLPKDRFSAERLKGVDSTLKIQPAKLEDSAVYLCASSLMIRDTNGYTFGSGTRLTVV.